The text below deals with one T cell receptor (beta chain). Study members were between 18 and 89 years old and lived in fewer than 30 US regions. Cohort allocation depended upon clinical history that participants reported. Individuals in the exposed group had encountered a COVID-19 case within 2 weeks preceding study entry. Trimming took 1 base from V and 7 from J, leaving 11 bases between them. Per germline, CDR1 SGHTA and CDR2 FQGNSA. CDR3 length: 14 amino acids. Original analysis: Scientists estimated how many nucleated cells there were by amplifying reference gene primers. Produced via immunoSEQ multiplex PCR; TCRdb's table is partial and in-frame only. The DNA was the basis for D and trimming; V, J and clone size are from that table. The top ten hold under 7% of the sample, which has roughly 230,000 clones, approximately 81% seen once. This entry is derived from a study of blood T cell repertoires in COVID-19.

The TCR comes from a woman aged 45 to 65 who had been exposed to COVID-19. The gene calls are TRBV7-2 and TRBJ1-5, with a possible D match to TRBD1 (6 bases). What was sequenced was PBMCs or T cells enriched from blood (not recorded which). The CDR3 here is CASSLDVGGQPQHF. The CDR3 bases are TGTGCCAGCAGCTTAGATGTAGGGGGACAGCCCCAGCATTTT.